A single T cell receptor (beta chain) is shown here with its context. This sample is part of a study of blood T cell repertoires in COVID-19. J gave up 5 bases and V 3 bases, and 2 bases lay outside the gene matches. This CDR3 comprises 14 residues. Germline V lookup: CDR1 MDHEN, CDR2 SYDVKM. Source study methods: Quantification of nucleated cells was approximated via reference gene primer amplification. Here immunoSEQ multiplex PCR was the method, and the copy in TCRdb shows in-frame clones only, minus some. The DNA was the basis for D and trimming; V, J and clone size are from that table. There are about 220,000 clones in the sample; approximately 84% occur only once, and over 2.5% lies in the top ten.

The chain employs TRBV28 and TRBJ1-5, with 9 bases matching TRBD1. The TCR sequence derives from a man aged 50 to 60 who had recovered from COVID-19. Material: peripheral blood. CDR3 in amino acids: CASSLWTGDQPQHF. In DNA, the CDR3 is TGTGCCAGCAGTTTGTGGACAGGGGATCAGCCCCAGCATTTT.